The sequence of this T cell receptor (beta chain) was determined in a study of control samples from healthy donors and cancer patients. The CDR3 has 14 amino acids. Germline assignment: CDR1 LNHDA and CDR2 SQIVND (reference sequence). J lost 2 bases, V lost 3 bases, and 4 bases had no gene match. Using immunoSEQ multiplex PCR, the repertoire was profiled, and TCRdb retains in-frame clones only, with some absent. Among some 150,000 clones listed, roughly 93% were seen once. The chain employs TRBV19 and TRBJ2-7; 7 nucleotides match TRBD1. This TCR was recovered from a man aged 45-60 years in good health. The sample taken for sequencing was blood. The CDR3: CASSIAQGAYEQYF. In DNA, the CDR3 is TGTGCCAGTAGTATCGCCCAGGGGGCCTACGAGCAGTACTTC.